The source of this TCR beta chain is a study of CD8+CD57+ T cells in acquired aplastic anemia. Overall study: The average for DNA from sorted CD4+ and CD8+ cells was 3.2 ug. Healthy-donor CD4+ cells averaged about 10 million reads.

Overall study results and limits: Roughly 28 was the count of CD8+ CDR3 sequences that patients shared with controls.

Template material for TCR beta VDJ and CDR3 profiling consisted of genomic DNA. One entry per CDR3 protein results from TCRdb running MiXCR on the reads. This table holds roughly 420,000 distinct CDR3 sequences, 65% to 75% found once. A total of 12 residues make up the CDR3, ends included. Germline V lookup: CDR1 SGHTA, CDR2 FQGTGA. As for this clonotype: Its antigen is undetermined. Because the CDR3 is missing its conserved closing phenylalanine or tryptophan, this is likely a read error. The limits of the CDR3 on the DNA are not certain, so only TCRdb's listed CDR3 is given.

Sequencing used sorted CD4+, CD8+, or CD8+CD57+ T cells (not recorded which) from PBMCs. This clonotype was obtained from a human donor in good health, serving as a control. The chain is built from TRBV7-3 and TRBJ2-2; the table's D call, TRBD2, has no DNA check behind it. CDR3 sequence reads: CASSSQGRASGV.